These 26 T cell receptor beta chains share one sample of origin, sequenced in a study of post-analysis software for immune sequencing data. Study conclusions and caveats: TRBV5-6, TRBV5-1 and TRBV20-1 belonged to a set of roughly 5 TRBV segments that were more frequent in patients than controls.

These TCRs are of unknown antigen specificity. The authors incorporated unique molecular identifiers into the TCR beta cDNA libraries. TCRdb independently ran MiXCR on the PCR reads; one entry per CDR3 protein. This table has about 770,000 distinct CDR3 sequences, 35% to 55% appearing once. Sequenced input: blood. These receptors came from a girl between 10 and 17 years old with multiple sclerosis.

This clonotype has a handful of counts. V and J are TRBV6-2 or TRBV6-3 and TRBJ2-5, with 8 bases identical to TRBD1. Unmatched junction bases numbered 7, after V lost 5 bases and J lost 5 bases. Looked up from germline, CDR1 is MNHEY and CDR2 is SVGEGT. This CDR3 is built from 14 residues. The CDR3 reads CASSLRGRTETQYF. In DNA, the CDR3 is TGTGCCAGCAGTCTCAGGGGGCGCACGGAGACCCAGTACTTC.

The J gene is TRBJ2-1, the V gene TRBV4-1; TRBD2 matches at 10 bases. Germline V gene data show CDR1 as MGHRA and CDR2 as YSYEKL. J was trimmed by 2 bases and V by 0 bases; bases with no gene match: 7. CDR3 length: 18 amino acids. The CDR3 coding sequence is TGCGCCAGCAGCCAAGATCGGACTAGCGGAGGCCCCTACAATGAGCAGTTCTTC. Translation: CASSQDRTSGGPYNEQFF.

V usage is TRBV6-5 and J usage is TRBJ1-1; D is perhaps TRBD1 (5 bases). The CDR3 is made up of 17 amino acids. V was cut by 0 bases and J by 3 bases, with 17 bases left in between. Per the germline V gene, CDR1 is MNHEY and CDR2 is SVGAGI. CDR3 coding DNA: TGTGCCAGCAGTTACTCGATGGCCGGGACCCGGTACACTGAAGCTTTCTTT. Its protein is CASSYSMAGTRYTEAFF.

J is TRBJ2-7 and V is TRBV4-3; possible D gene TRBD1, 6 bases. Germline CDR1 and CDR2: LGHNA and YSLEER. This CDR3 is built from 15 residues. Between the trimmed V and J ends, which lost 1 base and 2 bases, there was a span of 12 bases. DNA for the CDR3: TGCGCCAGCAGCCAAGTCCGGGACAACCCCTACGAGCAGTACTTC. Amino acids: CASSQVRDNPYEQYF.

The chain is built from TRBV7-9 and TRBJ2-3; 8 positions agree with TRBD2. The CDR3 covers 16 residues. CDR1 is SEHNR and CDR2 is FQNEAQ in the germline V gene (reference sequence). V lost 2 bases, J lost 8 bases, and 12 bases stayed unmatched. CDR3 amino acids: CASSLRFSGASGTQYF. The CDR3 nucleotides read TGTGCCAGCAGCTTACGTTTTAGCGGGGCGTCGGGTACGCAGTATTTT.

The gene calls are TRBV29-1 and TRBJ2-3; D is possibly TRBD2 (5 bases). Germline lookup yields CDR1 SQVTM and CDR2 ANQGSEA. The V and J ends lost 5 bases and 0 bases respectively, with 15 bases between them. The CDR3 sequence is 15 residues long. Here the CDR3 reads CSVQGIATSTDTQYF. The CDR3 coding sequence is TGCAGCGTTCAAGGGATAGCGACTAGCACAGATACGCAGTATTTT.

This clonotype was seen once. V is TRBV12-3 or TRBV12-4 and J is TRBJ2-5; the match to TRBD2 covers 8 bases. Gene TRBJ2-7 matches the end of the DNA better, so the J call may be wrong. The CDR3 consists of 14 residues. CDR3 amino acids: CASSLSGSGNEQYF. CDR3 coding DNA: TGTGCCAGCAGTTTGAGCGGGAGTGGGAACGAGCAGTACTTC.

J is TRBJ2-1 and V is TRBV25-1, with D perhaps assigned TRBD1 or TRBD2 (6 bases each). This CDR3 is 14 amino acids long. V lost 4 bases and J 2 bases, leaving 9 bases between the germline ends. CDR1 MGHDK and CDR2 SYGVNS come from the germline V gene. This CDR3 reads CASSGRDTYNEQFF. DNA of the CDR3: TGTGCCAGCAGTGGGCGGGACACCTACAATGAGCAGTTCTTC.

The chain employs TRBV5-1 and TRBJ2-1, with D tentatively TRBD2 (5 bases). Germline assignment: CDR1 SGHRS and CDR2 YFSETQ. Trimming removed 4 bases at V and 10 bases at J, with 12 bases between. The CDR3 extends over 12 amino acids. The CDR3 region has the DNA TGCGCCAGCAGCCCACCTGGGGAGGAGCAGTTCTTC. Translation gives CASSPPGEEQFF.

This clonotype was observed many times. V is TRBV5-6 and J is TRBJ2-7; 11 nucleotides match TRBD2. The CDR3 sequence is 16 residues long. Germline CDR1 is SGHDT and CDR2 is YYEEEE. J was trimmed by 3 bases and V by 0 bases; bases with no gene match: 5. CDR3: CASSLGTSGPLYEQYF. The DNA of the CDR3 is TGTGCCAGCAGCTTGGGGACTAGCGGGCCCCTCTACGAGCAGTACTTC.

This clonotype was detected a few times. The V and J genes are TRBV20-1 and TRBJ2-3; 8 bases line up with TRBD2. CDR3 length: 17 amino acids. Germline V gene lookup returns CDR1 DFQATT and CDR2 SNEGSKA (reference sequence). Trimming at V came to 0 bases and at J to 5 bases, leaving 13 bases not matched to a gene. CDR3 DNA: TGCAGTGCTAGAGATCCATCCGGGACTAGTCTAAGAGATACGCAGTATTTT. It codes for CSARDPSGTSLRDTQYF.

V and J are TRBV3-1 and TRBJ1-1; D is possibly TRBD1 (6 bases). Trimming took off 2 bases at V and 5 bases at J, with 12 bases between the two ends. The CDR3 is made up of 14 amino acids. Germline V gene sequence: CDR1 LGHDT, CDR2 YNNKEL (reference sequence). The CDR3 region is CASSQKQGRTEAFF. CDR3 nucleotides: TGTGCCAGCAGCCAAAAACAGGGTAGGACTGAAGCTTTCTTT.

This clonotype has more than one count but fewer than ten. The J gene is TRBJ2-7, the V gene TRBV10-2; D remains ambiguous. The CDR3 runs 14 residues. Per germline, CDR1 WSHSY and CDR2 SAAADI. V was cut by 3 bases and J by 0 bases, with 9 bases left in between. The chain's CDR3 is CASSEDLTSYEQYF. CDR3 DNA sequence: TGCGCCAGCAGTGAAGATCTGACCTCCTACGAGCAGTACTTC.

This clonotype showed up just once. The rearrangement joins TRBV10-3 to TRBJ2-7; tentatively, D is TRBD2 (5 bases). The V end was cut by 2 bases, the J end by 7 bases, with 12 bases between. The CDR3 sequence is 13 residues long. Germline V gene sequence: CDR1 ENHRY, CDR2 SYGVKD. CDR3 sequence: CAISEVEVLEQYF. DNA for the CDR3: TGTGCCATCAGTGAGGTGGAGGTCCTGGAGCAGTACTTC.

The sample holds a few counts of this clonotype. The rearrangement joins TRBV29-1 to TRBJ1-1; D is unresolved. V was cut by 4 bases and J by 6 bases, with 0 bases left in between. From germline, CDR1 is SQVTM and CDR2 ANQGSEA. CDR3 length equals 8 residues. CDR3 loop: CSVAEAFF. The CDR3 nucleotides read TGCAGCGTTGCTGAAGCTTTCTTT.

V usage is TRBV29-1 and J usage is TRBJ2-3; 7 positions match TRBD2. The ends lost 3 bases at V and 0 bases at J; junction bases unmatched: 6. The germline gives CDR1 SQVTM, CDR2 ANQGSEA. The CDR3 totals 15 residues. The CDR3 protein is CSVDWLADSTDTQYF. The CDR3 coding sequence is TGCAGCGTTGATTGGCTAGCGGATAGCACAGATACGCAGTATTTT.

There are a few counts of this clonotype. Here the CDR3 DNA reads TGTGCCAGCAGCAAGGGACTTTACAATGAGCAGTTCTTC. Translation gives CASSKGLYNEQFF. The chain has TRBV7-3 and TRBJ2-1; a weak D match, TRBD2 (6 bases). CDR3 length: 13 residues. Trimming took 5 bases from V and 4 from J, leaving 9 bases between them. Germline CDR1 is SGHTA and CDR2 is FQGTGA.

The V call is TRBV10-2, the J call TRBJ2-7; 8 bases match TRBD2. The V segment lost 5 bases and the J segment 3 bases; nucleotides outside the gene matches: 9. CDR3 size: 15 residues. Germline loops: CDR1 WSHSY, CDR2 SAAADI. The CDR3 reads CASSPGGPSYYEQYF. The DNA of the CDR3 is TGCGCCAGCAGTCCGGGAGGGCCGTCGTACTACGAGCAGTACTTC.

This clonotype was picked up a small number of times. The rearrangement links TRBV4-2 to TRBJ2-1; TRBD1 is a possible D gene (5 bases). The CDR3 has 15 amino acids. CDR1 and CDR2 (germline): LGHNA, YNFKEQ. Trimming shortened V by 3 bases and J by 4 bases, and 13 bases separated the two germline ends. The CDR3 reads CASSQTPTEYNEQFF. In DNA, the CDR3 is TGTGCCAGCAGCCAGACTCCGACAGAATACAATGAGCAGTTCTTC.

The chain joins TRBV7-2 to TRBJ1-6, with TRBD1 identical over 8 bases. The germline CDR1 and CDR2 sequences are SGHTA and FQGNSA. Trimming at V came to 5 bases and at J to 5 bases, leaving 2 bases not matched to a gene. This CDR3 contains 14 residues. The CDR3 region is CASSRGQDNSPLHF. The CDR3 DNA is TGTGCCAGCAGCCGGGGACAGGATAATTCACCCCTCCACTTT. Full variable domain (rest looked up from reference TRBV7-2 and TRBJ1-6): GAGVSQSPSNKVTEKGKDVELRCDPISGHTALYWYRQSLGQGLEFLIYFQGNSAPDKSGLPSDRFSAERTGGSVSTLTIQRTQQEDSAVYLCASSRGQDNSPLHFGNGTRLTVT.

This clonotype was found a few times. CDR3 bases: TGCAGCGTAACAGGGGGCGCGTTGAGTGAGACCCAGTACTTC. Protein product: CSVTGGALSETQYF. The chain couples TRBV29-1 to TRBJ2-5; TRBD1 aligns across 9 bases. This CDR3 is built from 14 residues. Germline V gene sequence: CDR1 SQVTM, CDR2 ANQGSEA. The V segment lost 6 bases and the J segment 5 bases; nucleotides outside the gene matches: 10. The complete variable domain, with remaining parts taken from reference TRBV29-1 and TRBJ2-5, reads SAVISQKPSRDICQRGTSLTIQCQVDSQVTMMFWYRQQPGQSLTLIATANQGSEATYESGFVIDKFPISRPNLTFSTLTVSNMSPEDSSIYLCSVTGGALSETQYFGPGTRLLVL.

This rearrangement joins TRBV29-1 to TRBJ2-7; D could derive from TRBD1 or TRBD2 (5 bases each). This CDR3 spans 14 amino acids. Deletions cut 1 base from V and 3 bases from J, with 13 bases between. Germline V gene sequence: CDR1 SQVTM, CDR2 ANQGSEA. CDR3 amino acids: CSVEGGDGIYEQYF. The CDR3 region has the DNA TGCAGCGTTGAAGGAGGGGACGGAATCTACGAGCAGTACTTC.

This clonotype turned up a few times. The V and J genes are TRBV9 and TRBJ2-7; D remains unclear. CDR1 and CDR2 (germline): SGDLS, YYNGEE. The CDR3 covers 14 residues. V was cut by 3 bases and J by 6 bases, with 16 bases left in between. CDR3 loop: CASSEGSFPLEQYF. As DNA, the CDR3 is TGTGCCAGCAGCGAGGGATCGTTCCCTCTCGAGCAGTACTTC.

The V and J genes are TRBV12-3 or TRBV12-4 and TRBJ2-5; D is ambiguous. Trimming stripped 6 bases from V and 2 bases from J, with 10 bases between. This CDR3 has 13 residues. CDR3 DNA sequence: TGTGCCAGCAGCTTCCTCAGACAAGAGACCCAGTACTTC. It translates to CASSFLRQETQYF.

This clonotype has a handful of counts. This sequence joins TRBV27 and TRBJ2-6; tentative D call: TRBD1 (5 bases). Germline CDR1 and CDR2: MNHEY and SMNVEV (reference sequence). The CDR3 is 18 residues long. Deletions cut 5 bases from V and 2 bases from J, with 19 bases between. CDR3 DNA sequence: TGTGCCAGCAGTCCCACAGGTCCGACCTACCCTGGGGCCAACGTCCTGACTTTC. It translates to CASSPTGPTYPGANVLTF.

This clonotype was seen a few times. This chain connects TRBV20-1 to TRBJ2-3, with D possibly being TRBD1 (6 bases). Per germline, CDR1 DFQATT and CDR2 SNEGSKA (reference sequence). The CDR3 runs to 16 residues. V dropped 7 bases and J dropped 0 bases, with 20 bases sitting between them. CDR3 protein: CSDPEWGQKSTDTQYF. For the CDR3, the DNA is TGCAGTGACCCTGAGTGGGGACAAAAGAGCACAGATACGCAGTATTTT.